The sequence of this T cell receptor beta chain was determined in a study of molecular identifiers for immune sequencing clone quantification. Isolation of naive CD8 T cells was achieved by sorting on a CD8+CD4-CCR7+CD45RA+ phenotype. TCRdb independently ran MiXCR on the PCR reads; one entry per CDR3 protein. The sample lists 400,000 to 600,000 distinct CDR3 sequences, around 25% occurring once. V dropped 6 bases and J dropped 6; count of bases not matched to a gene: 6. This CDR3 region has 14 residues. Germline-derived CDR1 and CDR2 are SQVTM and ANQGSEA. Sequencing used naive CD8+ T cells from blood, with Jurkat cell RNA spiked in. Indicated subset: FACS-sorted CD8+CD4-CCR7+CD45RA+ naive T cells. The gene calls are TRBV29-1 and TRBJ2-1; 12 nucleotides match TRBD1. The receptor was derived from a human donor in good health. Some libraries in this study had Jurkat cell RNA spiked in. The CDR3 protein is CSVGTGGVFNEQFF. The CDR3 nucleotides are TGCAGCGTCGGGACAGGGGGCGTTTTCAATGAGCAGTTCTTC.